A single sample is the source of the 20 T cell receptor beta chains below, sequenced in a study of control samples from healthy donors and cancer patients. The data were produced by immunoSEQ multiplex PCR, yet TCRdb's version contains in-frame clones alone and is incomplete. Of around 68,000 clones listed, approximately 84% are singletons. The sequenced sample was blood. The receptors stem from a man over 45 in good health.

A remark on this clone: This sample also contains other DNA sequences that code for the same CDR3. The chain combines TRBV28 with TRBJ1-1; 8 bases agree with TRBD1. This CDR3 region has 10 residues. V lost 8 bases and J lost 8; bases outside the gene matches: 1. The germline V gene encodes CDR1 MDHEN and CDR2 SYDVKM. CDR3 DNA: TGTGCCAGCCGGGACAGGGAAGCTTTCTTT. It codes for CASRDREAFF.

The CDR3: CASSTQGVAKNIQYF. As DNA, the CDR3 is TGCGCCAGCAGCACGCAGGGGGTAGCCAAAAACATTCAGTACTTC. The genes are TRBV5-1 and TRBJ2-4, with 7 bases fitting TRBD1. Trimming removed 4 bases from V and 0 bases from J; junction bases left unmatched: 4. The germline gives CDR1 SGHRS, CDR2 YFSETQ. CDR3 length: 15 residues.

This chain joins TRBV7-2 and TRBJ1-4; TRBD1 aligns across 7 bases. The CDR3 spans 16 residues. The V gene end was trimmed by 2 bases and the J gene end by 3 bases; junction bases not matched to a gene: 6. The germline V gene encodes CDR1 SGHTA and CDR2 FQGNSA. The CDR3 loop is CASSLMVGTANEKLFF. CDR3 DNA: TGTGCCAGCAGCTTAATGGTCGGGACAGCTAATGAAAAACTGTTTTTT.

The gene calls are TRBV6-2 or TRBV6-3 and TRBJ1-5; 8 positions match TRBD1. Germline lookup yields CDR1 MNHEY and CDR2 SVGEGT. This CDR3 comprises 14 residues. Trimming at V came to 6 bases and at J to 7 bases, leaving 8 bases not matched to a gene. The CDR3 protein is CASSPIDRGQPQHF. CDR3 sequence (DNA): TGTGCCAGCAGCCCTATAGACAGGGGACAGCCCCAGCATTTT.

The rearrangement joins TRBV27 to TRBJ1-6, with a possible D match to TRBD1 (5 bases). In germline, CDR1 is MNHEY, CDR2 SMNVEV (reference sequence). The CDR3 is 14 residues long. V shed 0 bases and J shed 9 bases, with 9 bases lying between them. CDR3 nucleotide sequence: TGTGCCAGCAGTTTATCGGGGGACTTTTCACCCCTCCACTTT. Translated, it gives CASSLSGDFSPLHF.

The chain joins TRBV6-6 to TRBJ1-1; D gene uncertain. The germline V and J ends were trimmed by 2 bases and 8 bases, with 6 bases remaining between them. This CDR3 is 11 amino acids long. Germline-derived CDR1 and CDR2 are MNHNY and SVGAGI (reference sequence). The DNA of the CDR3 is TGTGCCAGCAGTTACCAGGAGGAAGCTTTCTTT. It is translated as CASSYQEEAFF.

The chain employs TRBV12-3 or TRBV12-4 and TRBJ2-1; possible D gene TRBD2, 5 bases. This CDR3 is built from 13 residues. Trimming took off 5 bases at V and 9 bases at J, with 14 bases between the two ends. CDR3 in amino acids: CASSLEVGSEQFF. In DNA, the CDR3 is TGTGCCAGCAGTCTGGAGGTCGGTAGTGAGCAGTTCTTC.

This chain joins TRBV2 and TRBJ2-5; 7 bases match TRBD1. The CDR3 is made up of 14 amino acids. CDR1 is SNHLY and CDR2 is FYNNEI in the germline V gene. Losses at the gene ends were 4 bases for V and 5 bases for J; bases not matched to a gene: 7. This CDR3 is CASSVGTARETQYF. The CDR3 DNA is TGTGCCAGCAGTGTAGGGACAGCACGGGAGACCCAGTACTTC.

This chain uses TRBV5-1 with TRBJ2-2; D gene uncertain. The CDR3 consists of 14 residues. V shed 5 bases and J shed 4 bases, with 12 bases lying between them. The germline CDR1 and CDR2 sequences are SGHRS and YFSETQ. CDR3 residues: CASSPDITTGELFF. Written as DNA, the CDR3 is TGCGCCAGCAGTCCGGATATTACCACCGGGGAGCTGTTTTTT.

The gene calls are TRBV6-2 or TRBV6-3 and TRBJ2-1; D uncertain. The germline V and J ends were trimmed by 6 bases and 7 bases, with 16 bases remaining between them. Germline-derived CDR1 and CDR2 are MNHEY and SVGEGT. The CDR3 has 14 residues. The CDR3 spells CASSSRGVANEQFF. Written as DNA, the CDR3 is TGTGCCAGCAGCTCGCGTGGGGTGGCTAATGAGCAGTTCTTC.

The chain joins TRBV6-5 to TRBJ2-2; D is possibly TRBD1 (6 bases). This CDR3 region has 14 residues. Trimming left V 8 bases short and J 3 bases short, with 13 bases between. Germline lookup yields CDR1 MNHEY and CDR2 SVGAGI. The CDR3 spells CASVLGGHTGELFF. The CDR3 DNA reads as TGTGCCAGCGTGCTTGGGGGCCACACCGGGGAGCTGTTTTTT.

Only one count was recorded for this clone. V usage is TRBV5-1 and J usage is TRBJ2-7, with 9 positions matching TRBD2. Germline CDR1 SGHRS, CDR2 YFSETQ. Losses at the gene ends were 2 bases for V and 6 bases for J; bases not matched to a gene: 15. The CDR3 runs 17 residues. CDR3 loop: CASSFNNPSGIHGEQYF. CDR3 sequence (DNA): TGCGCCAGCAGCTTCAATAACCCTAGCGGGATCCATGGCGAGCAGTACTTC.

This chain links TRBV6-5 with TRBJ2-7; TRBD1 matches 8 bases. CDR3 length: 15 residues. The V and J ends lost 0 bases and 6 bases, in that order; junction bases with no gene match: 7. Germline CDR1 is MNHEY and CDR2 is SVGAGI. CDR3 DNA: TGTGCCAGCAGTTACTCTTACAGGGGGATCTCCGAGCAGTACTTC. It specifies CASSYSYRGISEQYF.

V and J are TRBV7-2 and TRBJ2-4, with a possible D match to TRBD2 (5 bases). The CDR3 length is 13 residues. In germline, CDR1 is SGHTA, CDR2 FQGNSA. V lost 4 bases to trimming and J lost 16 bases, with 20 bases between them. The CDR3 DNA follows: TGTGCCAGCAGCTCCGCTGGAAGCGGCACCGAATACTTC. As protein: CASSSAGSGTEYF.

This CDR3 is CASSIDGRGAGANVLTF. The CDR3 DNA reads as TGTGCCAGTAGTATCGACGGGAGAGGGGCGGGGGCCAACGTCCTGACTTTC. V gene TRBV19 combines with J gene TRBJ2-6; tentatively, D is TRBD2 (6 bases). This CDR3 spans 17 amino acids. The germline V gene encodes CDR1 LNHDA and CDR2 SQIVND (reference sequence). The germline V and J ends were trimmed by 3 bases and 4 bases, with 16 bases remaining between them.

The chain carries TRBV6-5 and TRBJ2-7, with D possibly TRBD2 on 5 matching bases. Germline V gene data show CDR1 as MNHEY and CDR2 as SVGAGI. V lost 0 bases and J 4 bases, leaving 10 bases between the germline ends. CDR3 size: 14 residues. CDR3 coding DNA: TGTGCCAGCAGTTACTCTCGGGGAAGTTACGAGCAGTACTTC. Its protein is CASSYSRGSYEQYF.

V and J are TRBV7-9 and TRBJ2-7, with D tentatively TRBD1 (6 bases). The CDR3 totals 14 residues. The germline V gene encodes CDR1 SEHNR and CDR2 FQNEAQ (reference sequence). The V end was cut by 4 bases, the J end by 3 bases, with 13 bases between. CDR3 residues: CASSSLGRGYEQYF. For the CDR3, the DNA is TGTGCCAGCAGCTCCCTGGGCAGGGGCTACGAGCAGTACTTC.

The gene calls are TRBV21-1 and TRBJ2-3. TRBV21-1 has pseudogene status. The CDR3 extends over 16 amino acids. The CDR3 loop reads CASSKDPISSTDTQYF. Here the CDR3 DNA reads TGTGCCAGCAGCAAAGACCCGATTTCTAGCACAGATACGCAGTATTTT.

The chain uses TRBV23-1 and TRBJ1-1, with TRBD1 as a possible D gene (6 bases). TRBV23-1 is recorded as an ORF, its role being uncertain. This CDR3 has 14 amino acids. With 8 bases removed from V and 9 bases from J, the gap between germline ends came to 22 bases. CDR3 sequence: CASGSQGREIKAFF. The CDR3 region has the DNA TGCGCCAGCGGCTCCCAGGGGAGGGAAATAAAAGCTTTCTTT.

This chain connects TRBV29-1 to TRBJ2-1, with a weak D call TRBD1 (7 bases). The CDR3 contains 15 residues. V was pared by 6 bases and J by 7 bases, with 22 bases between. Germline V lookup: CDR1 SQVTM, CDR2 ANQGSEA. DNA of the CDR3: TGCAGCGTCGACCTTAGCGGAGGGGGCGGGAATGAGCAGTTCTTC. This encodes CSVDLSGGGGNEQFF.